This TCR beta chain came from a study of identical twins (dated by TCRdb to between 2015 and 2016). Study-level background: The study deep-sequenced TCR alpha and beta repertoires from monozygotic twins, unrelated adults of various ages and cord blood to test whether fetal clonotypes persist. Replicate twin experiments were performed at different times using different library preparation protocols to rule out contamination. Overall results and qualifications from the work: Out-of-frame TCR alpha sharing in monozygotic twins was systematically underestimated by recombination models, whereas sharing between unrelated individuals was in agreement with the recombination models. Because the same donors could not be followed over many years, conclusions were based on cross-sectional statistical analysis. A weaker excess of twin sharing was found in beta out-of-frame sequences because the signal-to-noise ratio was lowered by fewer shared sequences. Compared with coincidental sharing between unrelated individuals, out-of-frame TCR alpha sequences shared between twins showed an excess of sequences with low generation probability. Abundant cord blood beta clonotypes had fewer insertions, young adult naive repertoires showed a similar but weaker trend, and memory repertoires showed no such trend. Zero-insertion analyses could be partly confounded by invariant T cells such as MAIT and iNKT, although diverse VJ usage argued against such confounding for most clonotypes.

All donors were healthy Caucasians. The twin cohort comprised three pairs of female monozygotic twins, all aged about 18 to 30 years. The RNA used for TCR libraries was isolated from peripheral blood mononuclear cells. Measured from the cysteine to the phenylalanine, the CDR3 is 16 residues long. Only the CDR3 portion is preserved as DNA: 48 bases, with reading frame beginning at the first base. CDR1 and CDR2, looked up from the germline V gene, are SGHRS and YFSETQ. The junction shows trimming of 4 bases on V and 2 bases on J, and the gene matches do not reach 6 bases of it. Receptors were amplified or captured by 5' RACE. Sequenced on an Illumina HiSeq 2000. Template switching introduced a universal primer binding site; the final cDNA contained a unique molecular identifier, enabling accurate counting of TCR cDNA molecules. Specific primers in the conserved constant-segment region were used to synthesize first-strand cDNA for TCR alpha and beta chains. To control for contamination, each cDNA library was double barcoded with a SMART-Mk sample barcode plus Illumina barcodes. Two successive PCR steps introduced TruSeq adapter sequences along with Illumina sample barcodes. Sequencing of the TCR alpha and beta cDNA libraries was done on the Illumina HiSeq platform using custom primers. From the authors' description of their analysis: Unique molecular identifiers were extracted from raw reads with MiGEC, and CDR3 positions were determined with MiXCR. For each individual, recombination models were inferred using an EM algorithm with the repgenHMM and IGoR tools. Shared clonotype analysis was performed with the tcR package in R, normalizing sharing by the product of cloneset sizes. To study raw recombination without the effects of thymic and clonal selection, out-of-frame nonproductive sequences were analyzed. TCRdb reran the public reads through fastp at Q25 and MiXCR, keeping productive beta chains. Entries are consolidated by CDR3 protein sequence, retaining the most common genes and DNA. V and J calls and clone size were set by TCRdb, not the authors. This sample comprises some 760,000 distinct CDR3 sequences, roughly 20% of them detected only once. Of the sample, around 13% is held by the ten largest clones.

Note on this clonotype: Its antigen remains unidentified. No qualities accompany the bases; no much larger clone lies one base away.

The same data also went into a second study, on T cells expressing NK-cell markers. Drawing on the second study: In sorted CD3+CD56+NKG2C+, CD3+CD56+NKG2C- and CD3+CD56-NKG2C+ T-cell subsets from eight donors, TCR beta-chain repertoires were profiled. Among the eight sequenced donors, only one was HCMV-seronegative, while the other seven were HCMV-seropositive. In several experiments an anti-gammadeltaTCR antibody was added to restrict sorting to alphabetaTCR-expressing T cells. In roughly 6 donors, the dominant CD3+CD56+NKG2C+ clonotypes were found to rank among the top 10 CD8+ clonotypes and to make up roughly 1.0-7.5% of CD8+ T cells. Those dominant clonotypes were again the most abundant among CD3+CD56-NKG2C+ cells in a few donors, at roughly 25-60.1%. It remained unclear whether the expanded NKG2C-expressing T cell clones were specific for HCMV antigens. Randomly selected healthy volunteers, three men and five women, were used as the eight sequenced donors. To determine HCMV serostatus, a commercial ELISA kit was used to detect HCMV-specific IgG in serum. For roughly six donors, bulk peripheral blood T-cell repertoires were additionally sequenced from unsorted PBMC. MIGEC was used to demultiplex reads and group reads by UMI, and MiTCR was used to assemble and quantify clonotypes. To exclude erroneous sequences, only TCR cDNA sequences supported by at least two reads were retained. Downstream repertoire analysis used the tcR package, and clonotypes were matched across fractions by CDR3 nucleotide sequence plus V segment. VDJmatch was used to annotate antigen specificity against VDJdb, with one amino acid substitution in CDR3 allowed.

The TCR comes from a woman between 18 and 29 years old in good health. Here the chain combines TRBV5-1 and TRBJ2-1; the junction holds 10 bases that match TRBD2. The sequenced sample was PBMCs. The CDR3 protein: CASSRTSGTTYNEQFF. The sequenced DNA: TGCGCCAGCAGCCGGACTAGCGGAACGACCTACAATGAGCAGTTCTTC.